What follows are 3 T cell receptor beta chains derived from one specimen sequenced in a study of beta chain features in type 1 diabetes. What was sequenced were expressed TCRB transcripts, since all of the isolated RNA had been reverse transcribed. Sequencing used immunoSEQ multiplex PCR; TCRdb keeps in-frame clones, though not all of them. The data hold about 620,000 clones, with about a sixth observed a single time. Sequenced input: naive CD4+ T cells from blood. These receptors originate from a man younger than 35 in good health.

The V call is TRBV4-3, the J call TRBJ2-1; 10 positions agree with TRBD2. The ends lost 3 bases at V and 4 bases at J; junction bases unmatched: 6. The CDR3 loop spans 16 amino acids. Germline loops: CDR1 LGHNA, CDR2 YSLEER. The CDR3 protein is CASSHQRGGRYNEQFF. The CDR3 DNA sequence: TGCGCCAGCAGCCACCAGCGGGGGGGCCGTTACAATGAGCAGTTCTTC.

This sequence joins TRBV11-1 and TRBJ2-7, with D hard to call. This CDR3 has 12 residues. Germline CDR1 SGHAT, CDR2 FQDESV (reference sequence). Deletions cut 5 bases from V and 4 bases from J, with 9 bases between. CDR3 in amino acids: CASSPNGYEQYF. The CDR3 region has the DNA TGTGCCAGCAGCCCGAACGGATACGAGCAGTACTTC.

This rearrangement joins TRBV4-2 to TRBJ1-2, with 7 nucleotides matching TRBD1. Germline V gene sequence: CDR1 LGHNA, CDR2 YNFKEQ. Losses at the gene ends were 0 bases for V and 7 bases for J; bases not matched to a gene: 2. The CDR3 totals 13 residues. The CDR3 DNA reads TGTGCCAGCAGCCAAGAACAGGGGAGTGGCTACACCTTC. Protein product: CASSQEQGSGYTF.